The 16 T cell receptor beta chains in this list originate from one sample, sequenced in a study of post-analysis software for immune sequencing data. Findings and limits, study-wide: In patients, TRBV5-6, TRBV5-1 and TRBV20-1 belonged to five TRBV segments found more frequently than in controls.

Unique-molecular-identifier-tagged TCR beta cDNA libraries were used. Via MiXCR, TCRdb re-called the PCR reads, giving one row per CDR3 protein. The sample has about 540,000 distinct CDR3 sequences, roughly 34% seen once. These TCRs are of unknown antigen specificity. Source material: blood. These TCRs come from a girl between 2 and 17 years old with multiple sclerosis.

This clonotype has just a few counts. The chain uses TRBV20-1 and TRBJ2-6; D not resolved. CDR3 length equals 15 residues. Trimming cost V 1 base and J 0 bases, with 7 bases left between them. Germline V CDR1 and CDR2: DFQATT, SNEGSKA (reference sequence). The CDR3 bases are TGCAGTGCTAGAGGCCCCGCCTCTGGGGCCAACGTCCTGACTTTC. Residues: CSARGPASGANVLTF.

This clonotype was detected ten times or more. The rearrangement links TRBV20-1 to TRBJ1-2; a possible D gene is TRBD1 (5 bases). Per germline, CDR1 DFQATT and CDR2 SNEGSKA (reference sequence). V was pared by 6 bases and J by 2 bases, with 10 bases between. CDR3 length: 12 amino acids. This chain's CDR3 is CSATDSNYGYTF. The CDR3 coding sequence is TGCAGTGCCACCGACAGCAACTATGGCTACACCTTC.

The chain has TRBV29-1 and TRBJ2-4, with a possible D match to TRBD2 (5 bases). V was cut by 7 bases and J by 3 bases, with 13 bases left in between. The germline gives CDR1 SQVTM, CDR2 ANQGSEA. The CDR3 contains 13 residues. The CDR3 nucleotides are TGCAGCGCCTCTGGGAGAGTCAAAAACATTCAGTACTTC. It encodes CSASGRVKNIQYF.

This sequence joins TRBV5-5 and TRBJ2-7; D unclear. The CDR3 runs 15 residues. Trimming removed 0 bases from V and 2 bases from J, with 12 bases in between. CDR1 is SGHKS, CDR2 YYEKEE, per germline (reference sequence). This CDR3 is CASSLGASLPYEQYF. The CDR3 nucleotides read TGTGCCAGCAGCTTGGGGGCGTCCCTCCCCTACGAGCAGTACTTC.

This clonotype has only a few counts. The chain employs TRBV12-3 or TRBV12-4 and TRBJ2-5; D perhaps matches TRBD1 (7 bases). V dropped 9 bases and J dropped 0 bases, with 20 bases sitting between them. This CDR3 spans 16 amino acids. The CDR3 region is CASSPGGRGYQETQYF. DNA of the CDR3: TGTGCCAGTTCCCCCGGGGGCAGGGGGTACCAAGAGACCCAGTACTTC.

This chain joins TRBV5-1 and TRBJ2-1; 9 bases match TRBD2. J was trimmed by 1 base and V by 2 bases; bases with no gene match: 4. Germline assignment: CDR1 SGHRS and CDR2 YFSETQ. This CDR3 contains 16 residues. CDR3 in amino acids: CASSFSSGGSYNEQFF. The CDR3 coding sequence is TGCGCCAGCAGCTTCTCCAGCGGGGGGTCCTACAATGAGCAGTTCTTC.

The V and J genes are TRBV12-3 or TRBV12-4 and TRBJ2-3, with TRBD2 matching over 8 bases. This CDR3 comprises 15 residues. The V segment lost 11 bases and the J segment 0 bases; nucleotides outside the gene matches: 10. CDR3: CAGNSGGLSTDTQYF. Written as DNA, the CDR3 is TGTGCCGGGAACAGCGGGGGCCTTAGCACAGATACGCAGTATTTT.

This sequence joins TRBV7-9 and TRBJ2-5, with D unclear. The CDR3 covers 13 residues. The V gene lost 5 bases and the J gene lost 11 bases, with 18 bases spanning the gap. Germline loops: CDR1 SEHNR, CDR2 FQNEAQ (reference sequence). The CDR3 loop is CASSPVPTVEQYF. CDR3 DNA sequence: TGTGCCAGCAGCCCCGTTCCCACCGTGGAGCAGTACTTC. Full variable domain (missing parts from reference TRBV7-9 and TRBJ2-5): DTGVSQNPRHKITKRGQNVTFRCDPISEHNRLYWYRQTLGQGPEFLTYFQNEAQLEKSRLLSDRFSAERPKGSFSTLEIQRTEQGDSAMYLCASSPVPTVEQYFGPGTRLLVL.

V and J are TRBV20-1 and TRBJ2-5; TRBD2 matches 8 bases. V shed 6 bases, J shed 7 bases, and the junction held 13 bases outside the gene matches. Germline V gives CDR1 DFQATT, CDR2 SNEGSKA (reference sequence). The CDR3 runs 14 residues. CDR3 protein: CSAPGAGDGRTQYF. The CDR3 DNA sequence: TGCAGTGCGCCAGGAGCGGGGGACGGGAGGACCCAGTACTTC.

This clonotype has only a few counts. The J gene is TRBJ2-3, the V gene TRBV15; 10 nucleotides line up with TRBD2. The CDR3 consists of 17 residues. Germline CDR1 and CDR2: LNHNV and YYDKDF (reference sequence). J was trimmed by 2 bases and V by 0 bases; bases with no gene match: 5. The CDR3 loop reads CATSRDTTSGVTDTQYF. The CDR3 DNA follows: TGTGCCACCAGCAGAGACACCACTAGCGGGGTCACAGATACGCAGTATTTT.

The chain carries TRBV5-1 and TRBJ2-7; 10 bases map to TRBD1. The J call may be faulty, since TRBJ2-5 better matches the DNA end. Germline V CDR1 and CDR2: SGHRS, YFSETQ. The CDR3 length is 16 residues. The CDR3 loop is CASSFGWDRGSETQYF. CDR3 nucleotide sequence: TGCGCCAGCAGCTTTGGATGGGACAGGGGTAGTGAGACCCAGTACTTC.

The chain employs TRBV5-6 and TRBJ2-3, with D possibly being TRBD2 (6 bases). This CDR3 contains 13 residues. The germline V and J ends were trimmed by 3 bases and 7 bases, with 12 bases remaining between them. The germline gives CDR1 SGHDT, CDR2 YYEEEE. The DNA for the CDR3 is TGTGCCAGCAGCTCCGGGGACTCCAATACGCAGTATTTT. Encoded protein: CASSSGDSNTQYF.

In its sample, this clonotype was seen a few times. The chain uses TRBV20-1 and TRBJ2-5; D might be TRBD1 (5 bases). Germline loops: CDR1 DFQATT, CDR2 SNEGSKA (reference sequence). This CDR3 comprises 12 residues. The ends were cut back, 4 bases at V and 1 base at J, with 7 bases in the middle. CDR3 coding DNA: TGCAGTGCTATGACAGCCCAAGAGACCCAGTACTTC. This gives the protein CSAMTAQETQYF.

Concerning this clonotype: Relative to the germline gene, one junction end is altered; a read error may explain this. This chain joins TRBV11-2 and TRBJ2-3, with D unclear. Per germline, CDR1 SGHAT and CDR2 FQNNGV. This CDR3 has 13 amino acids. The chain's CDR3 is CARSLEVTDTQYF. The CDR3 coding sequence is TGTGCCAGGAGCTTAGAGGTCACAGATACGCAGTATTTT.

V and J are TRBV2 and TRBJ2-7; TRBD1 might be the D (6 bases). This CDR3 region has 11 residues. Trimming pared 6 bases from V and 12 bases from J, leaving 15 bases between. The germline V gene has CDR1 SNHLY and CDR2 FYNNEI. The CDR3 coding sequence is TGTGCCAGCAGCGCAGAGGGGGATAGGTACTTC. Translation gives CASSAEGDRYF.

A few counts support this clonotype. The V gene is TRBV9, the J gene TRBJ2-1; TRBD2 is a possible D gene (7 bases). V lost 0 bases and J 8 bases, leaving 15 bases between the germline ends. The germline CDR1 and CDR2 sequences are SGDLS and YYNGEE. The CDR3 runs to 15 residues. DNA of the CDR3: TGTGCCAGCAGCGTAGAGGGGGGGTCCTGGTATGAGCAGTTCTTC. It specifies CASSVEGGSWYEQFF.